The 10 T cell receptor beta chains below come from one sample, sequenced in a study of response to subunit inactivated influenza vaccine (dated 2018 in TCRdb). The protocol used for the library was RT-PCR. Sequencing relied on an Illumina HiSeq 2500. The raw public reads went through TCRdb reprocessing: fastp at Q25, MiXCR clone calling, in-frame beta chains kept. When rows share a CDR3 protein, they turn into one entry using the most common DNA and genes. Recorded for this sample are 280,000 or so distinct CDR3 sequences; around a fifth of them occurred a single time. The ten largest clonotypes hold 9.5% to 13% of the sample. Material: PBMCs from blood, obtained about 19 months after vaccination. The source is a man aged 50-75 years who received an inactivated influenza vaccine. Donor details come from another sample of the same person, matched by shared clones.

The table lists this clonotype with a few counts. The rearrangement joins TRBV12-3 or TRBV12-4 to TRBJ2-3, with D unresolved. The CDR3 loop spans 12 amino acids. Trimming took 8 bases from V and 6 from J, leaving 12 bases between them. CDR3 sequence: CASRPLLDTQYF. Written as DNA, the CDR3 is TGTGCCAGCCGGCCCCTCTTGGATACGCAGTATTTT.

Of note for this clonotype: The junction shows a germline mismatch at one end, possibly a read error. As DNA, the CDR3 is TGTGCTAGCAGCTCACCGGGCCCACAAGAGACCCAGTACTTC. It yields the protein CASSSPGPQETQYF. This chain uses TRBV7-7 with TRBJ2-5, with D unclear. From germline, CDR1 is SSHAT and CDR2 FNYEAQ (reference sequence). This CDR3 comprises 14 residues.

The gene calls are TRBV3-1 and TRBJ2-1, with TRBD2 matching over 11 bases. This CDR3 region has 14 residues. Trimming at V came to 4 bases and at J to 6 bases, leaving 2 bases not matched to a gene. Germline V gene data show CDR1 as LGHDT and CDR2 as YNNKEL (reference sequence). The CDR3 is CASSPGLAVNEQFF. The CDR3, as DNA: TGTGCCAGCAGCCCGGGACTAGCGGTCAATGAGCAGTTCTTC.

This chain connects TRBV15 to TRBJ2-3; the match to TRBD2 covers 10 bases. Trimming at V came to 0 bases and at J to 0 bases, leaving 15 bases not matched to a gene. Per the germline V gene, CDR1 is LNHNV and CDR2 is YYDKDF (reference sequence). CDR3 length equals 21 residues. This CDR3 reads CATSRDRGASGSSGSTDTQYF. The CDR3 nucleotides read TGTGCCACCAGCAGAGATCGTGGGGCTAGCGGGAGCAGCGGTAGCACAGATACGCAGTATTTT.

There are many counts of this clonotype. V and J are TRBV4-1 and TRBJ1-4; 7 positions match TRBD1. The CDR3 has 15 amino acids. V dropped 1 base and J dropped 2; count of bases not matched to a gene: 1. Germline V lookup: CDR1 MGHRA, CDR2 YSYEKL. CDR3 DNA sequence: TGCGCCAGCAGCCAAGCAGGGGGGACTAATGAAAAACTGTTTTTT. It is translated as CASSQAGGTNEKLFF.

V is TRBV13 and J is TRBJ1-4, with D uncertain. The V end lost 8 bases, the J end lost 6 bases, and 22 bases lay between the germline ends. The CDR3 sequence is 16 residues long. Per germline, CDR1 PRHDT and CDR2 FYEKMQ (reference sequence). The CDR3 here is CASAVLGGAADEKLFF. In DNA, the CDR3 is TGTGCCAGCGCCGTTCTCGGAGGCGCGGCTGATGAAAAACTGTTTTTT. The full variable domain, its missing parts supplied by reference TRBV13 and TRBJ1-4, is AAGVIQSPRHLIKEKRETATLKCYPIPRHDTVYWYQQGPGQDPQFLISFYEKMQSDKGSIPDRFSAQQFSDYHSELNMSSLELGDSALYFCASAVLGGAADEKLFFGSGTQLSVL.

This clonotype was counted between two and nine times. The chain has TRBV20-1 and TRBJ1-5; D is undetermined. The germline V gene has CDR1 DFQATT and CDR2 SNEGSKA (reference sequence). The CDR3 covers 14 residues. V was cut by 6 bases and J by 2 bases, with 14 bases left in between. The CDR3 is CSARPTLRNQPQHF. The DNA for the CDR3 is TGCAGTGCCCGACCTACCCTCCGCAATCAGCCCCAGCATTTT.

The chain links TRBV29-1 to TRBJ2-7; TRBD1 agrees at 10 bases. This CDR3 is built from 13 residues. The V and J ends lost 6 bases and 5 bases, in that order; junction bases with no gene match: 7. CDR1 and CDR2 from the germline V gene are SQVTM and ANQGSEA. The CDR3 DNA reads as TGCAGCGTGGGGGGACAGGGGATCAACGAGCAGTACTTC. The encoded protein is CSVGGQGINEQYF.

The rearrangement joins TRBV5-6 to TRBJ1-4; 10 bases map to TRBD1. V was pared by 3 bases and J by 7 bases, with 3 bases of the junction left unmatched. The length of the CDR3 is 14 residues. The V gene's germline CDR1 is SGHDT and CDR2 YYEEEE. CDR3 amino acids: CASSYDRGPEKLFF. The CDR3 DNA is TGTGCCAGCAGCTACGACAGGGGGCCTGAAAAACTGTTTTTT.

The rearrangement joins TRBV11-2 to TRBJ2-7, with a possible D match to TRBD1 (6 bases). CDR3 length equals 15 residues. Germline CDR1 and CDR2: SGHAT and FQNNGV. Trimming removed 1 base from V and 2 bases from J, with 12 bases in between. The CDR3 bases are TGTGCCAGCAGCTTAGTTGGCAGGGGAACCTACGAGCAGTACTTC. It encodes CASSLVGRGTYEQYF. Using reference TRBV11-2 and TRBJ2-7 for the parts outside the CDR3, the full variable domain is EAGVAQSPRYKIIEKRQSVAFWCNPISGHATLYWYQQILGQGPKLLIQFQNNGVVDDSQLPKDRFSAERLKGVDSTLKIQPAKLEDSAVYLCASSLVGRGTYEQYFGPGTRLTVT.